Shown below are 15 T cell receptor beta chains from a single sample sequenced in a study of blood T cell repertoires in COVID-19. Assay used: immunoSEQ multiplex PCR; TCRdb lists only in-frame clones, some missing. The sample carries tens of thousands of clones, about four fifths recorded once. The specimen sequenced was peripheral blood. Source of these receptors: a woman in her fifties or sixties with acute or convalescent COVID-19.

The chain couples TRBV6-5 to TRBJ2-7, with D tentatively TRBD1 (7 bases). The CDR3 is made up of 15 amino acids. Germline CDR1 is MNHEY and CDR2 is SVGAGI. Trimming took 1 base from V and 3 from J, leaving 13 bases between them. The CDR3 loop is CASSYLTGDSYEQYF. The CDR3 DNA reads TGTGCCAGCAGTTACTTAACGGGGGACAGCTACGAGCAGTACTTC.

CDR3 protein: CASSAPSGGAGELFF. CDR3 sequence (DNA): TGTGCCAGCAGCGCCCCTAGCGGGGGGGCCGGGGAGCTGTTTTTT. The rearrangement joins TRBV7-3 to TRBJ2-2; the match to TRBD2 covers 12 bases. CDR1 and CDR2 (germline): SGHTA, FQGTGA. Trimming removed 5 bases from V and 6 bases from J; junction bases left unmatched: 4. CDR3 length: 15 amino acids.

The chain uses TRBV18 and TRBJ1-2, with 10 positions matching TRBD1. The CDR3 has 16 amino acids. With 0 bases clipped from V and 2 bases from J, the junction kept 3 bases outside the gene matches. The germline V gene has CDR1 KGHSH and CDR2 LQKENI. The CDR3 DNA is TGTGCCAGCTCACCACCGTTGGGACAGGGGAACTATGGCTACACCTTC. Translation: CASSPPLGQGNYGYTF.

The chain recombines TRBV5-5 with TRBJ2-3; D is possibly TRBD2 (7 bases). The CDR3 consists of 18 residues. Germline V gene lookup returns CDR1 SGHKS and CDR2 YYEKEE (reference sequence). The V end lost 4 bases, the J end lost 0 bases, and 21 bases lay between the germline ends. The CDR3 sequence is CASSQSSGGGASTDTQYF. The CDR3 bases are TGTGCCAGCAGCCAGTCTAGCGGAGGGGGGGCTAGCACAGATACGCAGTATTTT.

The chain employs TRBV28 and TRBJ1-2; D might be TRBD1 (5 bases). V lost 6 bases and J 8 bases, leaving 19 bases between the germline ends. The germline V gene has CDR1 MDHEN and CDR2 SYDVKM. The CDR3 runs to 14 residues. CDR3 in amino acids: CASRSAGTAGGYTF. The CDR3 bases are TGTGCCAGCAGATCAGCAGGGACCGCGGGGGGCTACACCTTC.

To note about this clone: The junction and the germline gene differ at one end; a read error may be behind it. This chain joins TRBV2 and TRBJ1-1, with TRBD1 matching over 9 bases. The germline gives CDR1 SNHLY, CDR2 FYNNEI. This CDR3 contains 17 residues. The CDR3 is CASRDGTGRPQNTEAFF. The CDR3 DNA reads TGTGCCAGCCGTGACGGGACAGGGAGGCCCCAAAACACTGAAGCTTTCTTT.

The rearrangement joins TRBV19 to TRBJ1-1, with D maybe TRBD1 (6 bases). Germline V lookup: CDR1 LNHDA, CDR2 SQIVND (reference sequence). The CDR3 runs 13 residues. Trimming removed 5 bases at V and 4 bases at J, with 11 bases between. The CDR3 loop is CASSGVGGTEAFF. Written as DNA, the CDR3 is TGTGCCAGTAGTGGGGTAGGGGGCACTGAAGCTTTCTTT.

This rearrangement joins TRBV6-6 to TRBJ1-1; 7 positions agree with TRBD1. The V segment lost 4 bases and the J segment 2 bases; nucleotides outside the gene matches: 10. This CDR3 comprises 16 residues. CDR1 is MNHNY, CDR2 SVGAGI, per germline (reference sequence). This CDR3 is CASSSGTARGNTEAFF. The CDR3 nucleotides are TGTGCCAGCAGTTCCGGGACAGCCCGAGGCAACACTGAAGCTTTCTTT.

This CDR3 reads CATNRQGDATNEKLFF. The DNA of the CDR3 is TGTGCCACCAATCGACAGGGCGATGCAACTAATGAAAAACTGTTTTTT. This chain uses TRBV19 with TRBJ1-4, with TRBD1 identical over 7 bases. Germline V CDR1 and CDR2: LNHDA, SQIVND (reference sequence). V dropped 10 bases and J dropped 0; count of bases not matched to a gene: 11. This CDR3 has 16 amino acids.

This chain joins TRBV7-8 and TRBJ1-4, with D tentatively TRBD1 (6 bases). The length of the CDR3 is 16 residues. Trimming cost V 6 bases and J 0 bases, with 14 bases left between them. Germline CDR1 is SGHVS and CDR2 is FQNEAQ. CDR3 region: CASSQSGATTNEKLFF. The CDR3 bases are TGTGCCAGCAGTCAATCAGGGGCAACAACTAATGAAAAACTGTTTTTT.

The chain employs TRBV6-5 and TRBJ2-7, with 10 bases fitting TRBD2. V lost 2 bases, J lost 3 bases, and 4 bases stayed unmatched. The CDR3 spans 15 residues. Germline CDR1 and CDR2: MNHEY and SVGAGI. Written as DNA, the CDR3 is TGTGCCAGCAGTTACAGTAGCGGGAGGAACTACGAGCAGTACTTC. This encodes CASSYSSGRNYEQYF.

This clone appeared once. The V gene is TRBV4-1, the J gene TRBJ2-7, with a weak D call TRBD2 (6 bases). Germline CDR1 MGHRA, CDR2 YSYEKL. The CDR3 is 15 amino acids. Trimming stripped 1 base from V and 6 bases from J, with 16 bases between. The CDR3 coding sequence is TGCGCCAGCAGCCAAGGAGGTGGGAGGCCAGGCGAGCAGTACTTC. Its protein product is CASSQGGGRPGEQYF.

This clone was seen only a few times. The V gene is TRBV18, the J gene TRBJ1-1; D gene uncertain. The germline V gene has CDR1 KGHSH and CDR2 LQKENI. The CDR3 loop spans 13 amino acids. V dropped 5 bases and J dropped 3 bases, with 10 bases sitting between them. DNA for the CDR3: TGTGCCAGCTCATCGACAAGTTACACTGAAGCTTTCTTT. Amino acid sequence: CASSSTSYTEAFF.

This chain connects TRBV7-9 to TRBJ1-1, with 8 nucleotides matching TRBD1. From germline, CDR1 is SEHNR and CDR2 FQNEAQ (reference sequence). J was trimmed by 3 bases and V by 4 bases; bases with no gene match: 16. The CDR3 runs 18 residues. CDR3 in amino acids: CASSSALLRGRNYTEAFF. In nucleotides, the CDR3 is TGTGCCAGCAGCTCGGCCCTACTCAGGGGGCGGAACTACACTGAAGCTTTCTTT.

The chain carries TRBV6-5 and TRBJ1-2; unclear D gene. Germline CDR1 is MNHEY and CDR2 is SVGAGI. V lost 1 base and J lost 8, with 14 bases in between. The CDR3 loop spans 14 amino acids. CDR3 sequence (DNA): TGTGCCAGCAGTTACTTGTCTCCTACCAGGGGCTACACCTTC. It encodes CASSYLSPTRGYTF.